This TCR beta chain was observed in a study of blood T cell repertoires in COVID-19. Study background: Sites across the United States, Italy and Spain contributed samples from acute and convalescent COVID-19. PBMCs, B-cell-depleted T cells, or T cells provided the cDNA or gDNA that made up the material.

This CDR3 is 11 amino acids long. V was clipped by 6 bases and J by 5 bases, with 7 bases between them. CDR1 is LGHDT and CDR2 is YNNKEL in the germline V gene (reference sequence). This clone is termed medium-sized. At the DNA level, this CDR3 is encoded by other sequences in the same sample as well. Per the original data handling: Estimated nucleated cell counts came from reference gene primer amplification. Measured with immunoSEQ multiplex PCR; TCRdb has only the in-frame clones, and not every one. The V and J calls and clone size were taken over from that table, and D and trimming were inferred from the DNA. In the table there are roughly 32,000 clones, 60% to 80% of which are singletons.

The chain joins TRBV3-1 (or the pseudogene TRBV3-2) to TRBJ1-1; a possible D gene is TRBD1 (6 bases). The source material was peripheral blood. The receptor's source is a human donor in a cohort sampled during active COVID-19. The CDR3 DNA is TGTGCCAGCAGAGGGGGTACTGAAGCTTTCTTT. Translation gives CASRGGTEAFF.